This T cell receptor (beta chain) was profiled in a study of Graves' ophthalmopathy and Graves' hyperthyroidism (dated by TCRdb to between 2017 and 2018). With regard to the full study: A patient counted as having stable hyperthyroidism if there was no progression to ophthalmopathy within 18 months of follow-up. To explore V-J signatures distinguishing ophthalmopathy from hyperthyroidism, a discovery set of about a hundred patients (about 41 ophthalmopathy, 55 to 60 stable hyperthyroidism) was enrolled. In total, some 130 blood samples were TCR-sequenced: 43 ophthalmopathy, roughly 77 hyperthyroidism and roughly 17 hyperthyroidism-to-ophthalmopathy patients. Once sampling was done, hyperthyroidism patients were given methimazole at a starting dose of 30 mg daily, while ophthalmopathy patients were given high-dose intravenous methylprednisolone. The independent validation cohort included about 19 hyperthyroidism patients plus 17 patients who later progressed from hyperthyroidism to ophthalmopathy. In roughly six hyperthyroidism patients, T-cell repertoires of thyroid tissue and blood were compared. To tell Graves' ophthalmopathy apart from Graves' hyperthyroidism, and to predict which patients would progress to ophthalmopathy, the study relied on TCR beta repertoire signatures. What the research found in general, with its limitations: The 13-signature model separated ophthalmopathy from stable hyperthyroidism with approximately 90% sensitivity and less than 83% specificity in cross-validation, and 80%/75% in the test set. Most expanded thyroid clonotypes with a frequency above 0.001 also appeared in blood, which suggests that blood repertoires may reflect the immune response in the thyroid. No statistical method was used to predetermine the sample size, and group allocation was not hidden from the investigators. In validation, the model predicted ophthalmopathy progression with more than 55% sensitivity and roughly 72% specificity; roughly 12 predicted patients were CT-confirmed with GO in a median of approximately 6.5 months.

This clonotype was seen ten or more times. Its recognized antigen is unknown. No per-base quality is available; no much larger clone lies one base away. The junction shows trimming of 3 bases on V and 0 bases on J, plus 10 bases between the germline ends. The CDR3 goes from the cysteine to the phenylalanine over 14 residues. Only the CDR3 region is kept as DNA, spanning 42 bases read in frame from base 1. CDR1 and CDR2, per the germline V gene, are SGHTS and YDEGEE. Hyperthyroidism patients were newly diagnosed, with disease duration under 2 months, and aged 18 to 65 years. Patients were excluded if they had other autoimmune diseases, uncontrolled infections, pregnancy or lactation. Diagnosis relied on clinical symptoms, serum thyroxine, TRAb, thyroid ultrasound and orbital computed tomography. Total RNA was extracted using Trizol reagent, and RNA quality was checked on an Agilent 2100 Bioanalyzer.

TCR beta CDR3 regions were amplified from RNA transcripts for repertoire sequencing. The first round was an RT-PCR using HTBI primers with the Qiagen OneStep RT-PCR kit, and this first round was followed by a second-round multiplex PCR, then size selection and purification. Libraries were sequenced paired-end with 100 bp reads on an Illumina HiSeq2000. On the authors' methods: SOAPnuke was used for read processing, and reads with adapters, uncalled bases, a mean Phred below 15, or no exact constant-primer or identifier match were discarded. COPE v1.2.5 was used to merge high-quality paired reads. Each unique nucleotide sequence was treated as a clonotype, and MiTCR v1.1 was used to align the clonotypes to the IMGT TRB V, D and J references. Only V-J combinations with frequency above 0.0001 were analysed, covering approximately 99% of repertoires. For each V-J combination, a TCR clonal expansion and chaos score was defined as the ratio of F50 clonal expansion to chaos observed in the TCRdist matrix. Welch's t-statistics and random forest were used to reduce the features to about twelve V-J combinations, which were then used as input to a naive Bayes classifier. The similarity between thyroid and blood repertoires was quantified using the Morisita-Horn index. The raw public reads went through TCRdb reprocessing: fastp at Q25, MiXCR clone calling, in-frame beta chains kept. Identical CDR3 proteins give one entry, which carries the most common genes and DNA. TCRdb, not the authors, supplied the V and J calls. A total of about 590,000 distinct CDR3 sequences appear in this sample, 35% to 40% of them only once. Clones ranked in the top ten supply about 4.2% of the sample.

This clonotype was sampled from an adult man with Graves' hyperthyroidism. The chain was built from TRBV5-8 and TRBJ2-7, with no confident D gene call. The specimen was peripheral blood or thyroid tissue (not recorded which). The nucleotides are TGTGCCAGCAGCTCGGCAGGAGACTCCTACGAGCAGTACTTC. It translates as CASSSAGDSYEQYF.